This T cell receptor (beta chain) was recovered during a study of control samples from healthy donors and cancer patients. Trimming removed 2 bases from V and 11 bases from J, with 12 bases in between. There are 12 residues in the CDR3. Germline V CDR1 and CDR2: MNHNY, SVGAGI (reference sequence). Profiled with immunoSEQ multiplex PCR; TCRdb holds only in-frame clones, not every one. Of about 94,000 clones in the sample, approximately 90% are singletons; the top ten hold more than 3.5%. This sequence joins TRBV6-6 and TRBJ1-1; no reliable D call. Sequencing was done on a sample of blood. The sequence derives from a woman between 18 and 29 years old in good health. CDR3 amino acids: CASSYVFSAAFF. The DNA for the CDR3 is TGTGCCAGCAGTTACGTATTTTCGGCTGCTTTCTTT.